The rows below give T cell receptor beta chains drawn from one sample of a study of T-cell memory formation after mild COVID-19. TCRdb reanalysed the 5' RACE reads using MiXCR and keeps one entry per CDR3 protein. The sample lists about 350,000 distinct CDR3 sequences, around 27% occurring once. Sequenced material: PBMCs or a T cell subset sorted from them (not recorded which). The origin of the receptors is an adult woman who had mild COVID-19 (a few samples of this study predate the infection). Cell type and time point are not known. Each CDR3 is given with its conserved first and last residue. The D gene is left open where the match is weak. Expanded clones get a size class; other rows say once, few or many, or leave the size out.

-,-,TRBJ2-5,TRBV15,CATSPRGVLETQYF,TGTGCCACCAGCCCCCGGGGTGTGTTAGAGACCCAGTACTTC
-,few,TRBJ1-4,TRBV7-8,CASSRGGGNEKLFF,TGTGCCAGCAGCCGAGGGGGGGGGAACGAAAAACTGTTTTTT
TRBD2,-,TRBJ2-2,TRBV2,CASYPGTSGGSGELFF,TGTGCCAGTTATCCTGGGACTAGCGGGGGAAGCGGGGAGCTGTTTTTT
-,-,TRBJ2-7,TRBV10-2,CASSVQLPYEQYF,TGCGCCAGCAGTGTTCAGTTGCCCTACGAGCAGTACTTC
TRBD2,-,TRBJ2-1,TRBV4-3,CASSPRLAGFNEQFF,TGCGCCAGCAGCCCTAGACTAGCGGGGTTCAATGAGCAGTTCTTC
TRBD2,-,TRBJ2-1,TRBV6-4,CASSDSAGGSLNEQFF,TGTGCCAGCAGTGACTCCGCGGGGGGGAGCCTCAATGAGCAGTTCTTC
-,many,TRBJ1-2,TRBV10-3,CAISDSNYGYTF,TGTGCCATCAGCGACAGTAACTATGGCTACACCTTC
-,-,TRBJ2-5,TRBV3-1,CASSQVATEETQYF,TGTGCCAGCAGCCAAGTAGCGACAGAAGAGACCCAGTACTTC
TRBD2,-,TRBJ2-2,TRBV5-5,CASSLLAGWTGELFF,TGTGCCAGCAGCTTGCTAGCGGGATGGACCGGGGAGCTGTTTTTT
-,few,TRBJ1-2,TRBV14,CASSQAAGLGYTF,TGTGCCAGCAGCCAAGCCGCAGGGTTGGGCTACACCTTC
-,few,TRBJ1-2,TRBV12-3/TRBV12-4,CASSLVPGNYGYTF,TGTGCCAGCAGTTTGGTGCCCGGGAACTATGGCTACACCTTC
-,few,TRBJ1-2,TRBV12-3/TRBV12-4,CASNLGGYGYTF,TGTGCCAGCAACCTGGGGGGGTATGGCTACACCTTC
TRBD1,-,TRBJ2-1,TRBV25-1,CASSQTGWDNEQFF,TGTGCCAGCAGTCAGACAGGGTGGGACAATGAGCAGTTCTTC
-,few,TRBJ2-7,TRBV2,CASSGRGTSYEQYF,TGTGCCAGCAGTGGAAGGGGGACCTCCTACGAGCAGTACTTC
TRBD2,-,TRBJ2-3,TRBV7-2,CASSLTGGTHFTDTQYF,TGTGCCAGCAGCTTAACCGGGGGGACCCACTTCACAGATACGCAGTATTTT
TRBD1,-,TRBJ2-1,TRBV10-3,CAIRGQGAYNEQFF,TGTGCCATCAGGGGACAGGGTGCCTACAATGAGCAGTTCTTC
-,-,TRBJ1-3,TRBV2,CASSESRSGNTIYF,TGTGCCAGCAGTGAATCCAGATCTGGAAACACCATATATTTT